What follows are 2 T cell receptor beta chains derived from one specimen sequenced in a study of blood T cell repertoires in COVID-19. Sequenced by immunoSEQ multiplex PCR; TCRdb stores in-frame clones only, minus some. The table includes about 74,000 clones, roughly four fifths detected once. The sample comprised peripheral blood. The receptors stem from a man between 65 and 85 years old with acute or convalescent COVID-19.

The gene calls are TRBV11-1 and TRBJ2-3, with 7 bases identical to TRBD2. This CDR3 is 15 amino acids long. Looked up from germline, CDR1 is SGHAT and CDR2 is FQDESV (reference sequence). V shed 1 base and J 1 base; nucleotides not matched to a gene: 2. In DNA form, the CDR3 reads TGTGCCAGCAGCTTAGGTCGGGGGGGCACAGATACGCAGTATTTT. This gives the protein CASSLGRGGTDTQYF.

This clone showed up just once. This chain connects TRBV7-9 to TRBJ1-5; 10 nucleotides match TRBD1. Germline CDR1 is SEHNR and CDR2 is FQNEAQ (reference sequence). The V segment lost 5 bases and the J segment 6 bases; nucleotides outside the gene matches: 10. This CDR3 is 16 amino acids long. This chain's CDR3 is CASSPRGTGASQPQHF. The CDR3 DNA reads as TGTGCCAGCAGCCCAAGAGGGACAGGGGCTTCTCAGCCCCAGCATTTT. Using reference TRBV7-9 and TRBJ1-5 for the parts outside the CDR3, the full variable domain is DTGVSQNPRHKITKRGQNVTFRCDPISEHNRLYWYRQTLGQGPEFLTYFQNEAQLEKSRLLSDRFSAERPKGSFSTLEIQRTEQGDSAMYLCASSPRGTGASQPQHFGDGTRLSIL.